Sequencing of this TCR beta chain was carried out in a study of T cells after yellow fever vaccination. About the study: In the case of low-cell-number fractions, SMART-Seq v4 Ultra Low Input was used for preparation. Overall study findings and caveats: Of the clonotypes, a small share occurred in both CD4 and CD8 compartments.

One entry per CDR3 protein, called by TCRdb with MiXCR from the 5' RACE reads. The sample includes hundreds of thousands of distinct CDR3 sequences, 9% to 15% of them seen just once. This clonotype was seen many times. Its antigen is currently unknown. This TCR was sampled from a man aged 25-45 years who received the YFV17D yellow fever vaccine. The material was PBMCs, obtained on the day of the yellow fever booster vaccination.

CDR3 coding DNA: TGTGCCAGCAGTCCGGGACAGGGTGGCTACAATGAGCAGTTCTTC. Its protein is CASSPGQGGYNEQFF. The chain has TRBV5-6 and TRBJ2-1; 9 bases align to TRBD1. The CDR3 covers 15 residues. V was clipped by 5 bases and J by 3 bases; unmatched bases: 6. Germline CDR1 reads SGHDT; CDR2 reads YYEEEE.